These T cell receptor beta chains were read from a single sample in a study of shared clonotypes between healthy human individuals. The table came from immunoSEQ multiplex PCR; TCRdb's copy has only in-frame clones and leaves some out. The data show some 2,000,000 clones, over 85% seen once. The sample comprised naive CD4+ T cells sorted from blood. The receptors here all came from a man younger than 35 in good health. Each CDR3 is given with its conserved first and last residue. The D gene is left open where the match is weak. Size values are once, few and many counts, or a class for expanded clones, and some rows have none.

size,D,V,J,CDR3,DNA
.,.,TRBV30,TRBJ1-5,CAWSVSSRPNQPQHF,TGTGCCTGGAGTGTATCTTCGAGGCCGAATCAGCCCCAGCATTTT
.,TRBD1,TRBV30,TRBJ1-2,CAWSMGQGVGYTF,TGTGCCTGGAGTATGGGACAGGGGGTGGGCTACACCTTC
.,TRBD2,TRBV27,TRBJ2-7,CASSLSVSGRPYEQYF,TGTGCCAGCAGTTTATCGGTTAGCGGGAGACCCTACGAGCAGTACTTC
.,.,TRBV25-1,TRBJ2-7,CASSESPKNEQYF,TGTGCCAGCAGTGAAAGTCCCAAGAACGAGCAGTACTTC
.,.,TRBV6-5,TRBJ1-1,CATSRGTEAFF,TGTGCCACCAGTAGGGGCACTGAAGCTTTCTTT
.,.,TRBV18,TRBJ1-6,CASSPRQKYNSPLHF,TGTGCCAGCTCACCACGACAGAAATATAATTCACCCCTCCACTTT
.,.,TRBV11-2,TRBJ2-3,CASSLLRQTLGDTQYF,TGTGCCAGCAGCTTACTCCGACAGACTCTCGGAGATACGCAGTATTTT
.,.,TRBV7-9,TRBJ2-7,CASSSWDIYWAEQYF,TGTGCCAGCAGCTCGTGGGACATCTACTGGGCCGAGCAGTACTTC
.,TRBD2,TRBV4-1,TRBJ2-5,CASSQDLRLAGMETQYF,TGCGCCAGCAGCCAAGATCTCCGGCTAGCGGGGATGGAGACCCAGTACTTC
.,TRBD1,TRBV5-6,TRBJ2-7,CASSPLGQGIYEQYF,TGTGCCAGCAGCCCTTTGGGACAGGGAATCTACGAGCAGTACTTC
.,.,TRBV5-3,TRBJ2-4,CARSPKGSFLAKNIQYF,TGTGCCAGAAGCCCGAAGGGTAGCTTCCTAGCCAAAAACATTCAGTACTTC
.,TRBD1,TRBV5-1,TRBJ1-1,CASSATGQGTTFF,TGCGCCAGCAGCGCCACGGGACAGGGGACAACTTTCTTT
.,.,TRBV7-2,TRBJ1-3,CASSRGGSGNTIYF,TGTGCCAGCAGCCGAGGGGGATCTGGAAACACCATATATTTT
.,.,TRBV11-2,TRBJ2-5,CASSSGPSGETQYF,TGTGCCAGCAGCTCGGGCCCCTCGGGGGAGACCCAGTACTTC
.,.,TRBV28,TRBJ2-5,CASSLLRGLQYF,TGTGCCAGCAGTCTTCTCCGGGGTCTTCAGTACTTC
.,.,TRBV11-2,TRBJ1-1,CASSYRVTEAFF,TGTGCCAGCAGCTACAGGGTCACTGAAGCTTTCTTT
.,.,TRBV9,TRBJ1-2,CASKSDRTASYGYTF,TGTGCCAGTAAAAGCGACCGGACAGCCTCCTATGGCTACACCTTC
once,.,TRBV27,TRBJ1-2,CASSLQGDYGYTF,TGTGCCAGCAGTTTGCAAGGGGACTATGGCTACACCTTC
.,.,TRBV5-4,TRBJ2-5,CASSLVSIQETQYF,TGTGCCAGCAGCTTGGTTAGCATACAAGAGACCCAGTACTTC
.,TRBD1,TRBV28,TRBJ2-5,CASSGGTGTGGTQYF,TGTGCCAGCAGTGGCGGGACAGGGACGGGTGGGACCCAGTACTTC
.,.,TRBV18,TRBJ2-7,CASSPPVSEQQYF,TGTGCCAGCTCACCACCGGTGAGCGAACAGCAGTACTTC
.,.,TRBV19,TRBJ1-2,CAVRQSFYGYTF,TGTGCCGTTCGACAGTCTTTCTATGGCTACACCTTC
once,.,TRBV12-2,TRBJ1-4,CASRLASQGHGLFF,TGTGCAAGTCGCTTAGCTAGTCAGGGCCATGGACTGTTTTTT
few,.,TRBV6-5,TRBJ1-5,CASSYSPNQPQHF,TGTGCCAGCAGTTATTCCCCTAATCAGCCCCAGCATTTT
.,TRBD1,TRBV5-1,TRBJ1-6,CASSPGQGAGNSPLHF,TGCGCCAGCAGCCCGGGACAGGGGGCCGGAAATTCACCCCTCCACTTT
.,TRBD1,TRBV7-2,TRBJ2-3,CASSLVIRTGGTDTQYF,TGTGCCAGCAGCTTAGTTATTCGGACAGGGGGAACGGATACGCAGTATTTT
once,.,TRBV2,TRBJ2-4,CASRTSAVVQYF,TGTGCCAGCAGAACTAGTGCAGTCGTTCAGTACTTC
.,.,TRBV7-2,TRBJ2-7,CASNLRGYEQYF,TGTGCCAGCAACCTGCGGGGCTACGAGCAGTACTTC
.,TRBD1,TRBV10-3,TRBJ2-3,CAISSGGDDTQYF,TGTGCCATCAGTTCAGGGGGCGACGATACGCAGTATTTT
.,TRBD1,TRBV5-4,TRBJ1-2,CASKRDDRGNGYTF,TGTGCCAGTAAACGGGACGACAGGGGTAATGGCTACACCTTC
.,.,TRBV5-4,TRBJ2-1,CASSVVGSRSYNEQFF,TGTGCCAGCAGCGTCGTAGGATCGCGGTCCTACAATGAGCAGTTCTTC
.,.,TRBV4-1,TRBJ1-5,CASSQDLVTWGNQPQHF,TGCGCCAGCAGCCAAGATCTAGTAACCTGGGGCAATCAGCCCCAGCATTTT
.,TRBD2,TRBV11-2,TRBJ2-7,CASSPGLAGGKQYF,TGTGCCAGCAGCCCCGGACTAGCGGGAGGAAAGCAGTACTTC
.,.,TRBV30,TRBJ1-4,CAWSVRLLREEKLFF,TGTGCCTGGAGTGTAAGGCTCCTAAGGGAAGAAAAACTGTTTTTT
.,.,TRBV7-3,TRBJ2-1,CASSLAGANYNEQFF,TGTGCCAGCAGCTTAGCGGGGGCAAACTACAATGAGCAGTTCTTC
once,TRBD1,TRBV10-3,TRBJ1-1,CAISKGTGKVSEAFF,TGTGCCATCAGTAAAGGGACAGGGAAGGTTAGTGAAGCTTTCTTT
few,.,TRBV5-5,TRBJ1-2,CASSVNYGYTF,TGTGCCAGCAGCGTGAACTATGGCTACACCTTC
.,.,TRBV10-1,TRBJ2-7,CASSESGELEQYF,TGCGCCAGCAGTGAGTCGGGAGAACTCGAGCAGTACTTC
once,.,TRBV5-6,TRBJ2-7,CASSSSGASGEQYF,TGTGCCAGCAGCTCTTCGGGGGCATCGGGAGAGCAGTACTTC
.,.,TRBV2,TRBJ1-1,CASSDGGYTEAFF,TGTGCCAGCAGTGATGGGGGATACACTGAAGCTTTCTTT
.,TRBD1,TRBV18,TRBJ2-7,CASSGTGTGLYEQYF,TGTGCCAGCTCAGGTACCGGGACAGGTCTCTACGAGCAGTACTTC
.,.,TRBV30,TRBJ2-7,CAWSWENEQYF,TGTGCCTGGAGTTGGGAAAACGAGCAGTACTTC
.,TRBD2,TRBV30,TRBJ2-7,CAWSSQGGGVGYEQYF,TGTGCCTGGAGTAGCCAAGGTGGGGGGGTCGGCTACGAGCAGTACTTC
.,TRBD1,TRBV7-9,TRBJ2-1,CASTSWGDRGRNEQFF,TGTGCCAGCACCTCTTGGGGGGACAGGGGAAGGAATGAGCAGTTCTTC
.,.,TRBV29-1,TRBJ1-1,CSVDVTGYDQAFF,TGCAGCGTTGACGTCACAGGGTATGATCAAGCTTTCTTT
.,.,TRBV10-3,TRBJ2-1,CAISPGLGGGQDEQFF,TGTGCCATCAGCCCCGGACTAGGTGGGGGGCAAGATGAGCAGTTCTTC
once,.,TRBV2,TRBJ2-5,CASSTGYGETQYF,TGTGCCAGCAGTACAGGGTATGGGGAGACCCAGTACTTC